This TCR beta chain derives from a study of CD8 T cells in ankylosing spondylitis. Regarding the study as a whole: Disease-associated clones were reportedly significantly overrepresented in matched ankylosing spondylitis synovial fluid. Clones linked with disease were CD8+ and fairly uncommon in the peripheral blood. What seemed typical of ankylosing spondylitis blood was a TCR beta motif built from several highly homologous variants.

Germline CDR1 reads MNHEY; CDR2 reads SMNVEV (reference sequence). Trimming at V came to 6 bases and at J to 12 bases, leaving 11 bases not matched to a gene. The CDR3 is made up of 14 amino acids. MiXCR, applied by TCRdb to the 5' RACE reads, yields one record per CDR3 protein. Of 150,000 to 200,000 distinct CDR3 sequences listed, around a third are singletons. Concerning this clonotype: Antigen unknown.

This receptor was taken from a male donor with ankylosing spondylitis. V is TRBV27 and J is TRBJ2-1; TRBD1 matches at 10 bases. The source material was synovial fluid, either unsorted or a sorted T cell fraction (not recorded which). CDR3 region: CASRRQGAGPGQFF. As DNA, the CDR3 is TGTGCCAGCAGGCGACAGGGGGCTGGCCCTGGGCAGTTCTTC.